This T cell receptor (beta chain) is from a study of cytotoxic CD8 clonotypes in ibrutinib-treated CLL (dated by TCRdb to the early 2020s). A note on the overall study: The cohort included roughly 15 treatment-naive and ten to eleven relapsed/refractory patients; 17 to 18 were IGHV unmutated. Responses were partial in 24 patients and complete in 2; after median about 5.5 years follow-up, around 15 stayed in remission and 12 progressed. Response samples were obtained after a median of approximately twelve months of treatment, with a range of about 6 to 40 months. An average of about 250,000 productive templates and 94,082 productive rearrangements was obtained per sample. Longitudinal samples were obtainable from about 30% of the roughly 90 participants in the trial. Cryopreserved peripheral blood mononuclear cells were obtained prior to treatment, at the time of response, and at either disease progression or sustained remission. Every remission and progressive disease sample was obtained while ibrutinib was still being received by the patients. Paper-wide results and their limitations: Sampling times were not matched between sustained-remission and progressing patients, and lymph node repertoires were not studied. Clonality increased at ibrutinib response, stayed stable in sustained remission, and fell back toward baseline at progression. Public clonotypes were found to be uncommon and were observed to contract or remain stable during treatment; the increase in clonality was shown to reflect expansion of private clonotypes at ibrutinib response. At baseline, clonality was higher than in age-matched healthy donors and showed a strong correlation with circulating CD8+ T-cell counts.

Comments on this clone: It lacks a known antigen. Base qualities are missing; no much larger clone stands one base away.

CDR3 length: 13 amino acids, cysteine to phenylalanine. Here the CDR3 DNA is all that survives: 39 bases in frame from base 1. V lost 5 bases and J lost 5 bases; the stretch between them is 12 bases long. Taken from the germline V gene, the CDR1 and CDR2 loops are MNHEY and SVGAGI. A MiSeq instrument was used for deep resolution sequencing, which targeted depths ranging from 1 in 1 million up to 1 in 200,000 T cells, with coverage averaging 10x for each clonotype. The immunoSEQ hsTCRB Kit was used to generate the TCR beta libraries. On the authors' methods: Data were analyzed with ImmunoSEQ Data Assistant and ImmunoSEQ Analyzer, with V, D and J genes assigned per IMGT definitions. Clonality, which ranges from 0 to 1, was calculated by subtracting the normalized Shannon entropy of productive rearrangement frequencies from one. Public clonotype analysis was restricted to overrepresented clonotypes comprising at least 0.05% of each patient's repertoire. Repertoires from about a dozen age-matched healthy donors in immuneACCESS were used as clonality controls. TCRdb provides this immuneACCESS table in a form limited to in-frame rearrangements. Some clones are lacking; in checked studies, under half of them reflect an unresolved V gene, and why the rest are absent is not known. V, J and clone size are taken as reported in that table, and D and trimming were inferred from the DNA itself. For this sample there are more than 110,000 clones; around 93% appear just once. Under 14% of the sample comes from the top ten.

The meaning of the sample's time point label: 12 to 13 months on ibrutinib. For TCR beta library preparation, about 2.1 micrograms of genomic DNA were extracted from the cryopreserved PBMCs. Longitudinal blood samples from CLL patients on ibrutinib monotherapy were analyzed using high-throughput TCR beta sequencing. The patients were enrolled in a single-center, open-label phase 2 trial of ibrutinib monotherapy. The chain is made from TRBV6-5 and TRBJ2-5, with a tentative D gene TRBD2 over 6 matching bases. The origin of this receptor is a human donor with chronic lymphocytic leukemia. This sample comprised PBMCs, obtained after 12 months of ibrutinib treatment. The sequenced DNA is TGTGCCAGCAGTCGTCTAGCGAGCGAGACCCAGTACTTC. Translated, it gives CASSRLASETQYF.